Listed below are T cell receptor beta chains from one sample, sequenced in a study of cytomegalovirus exposure and HLA in healthy donors. Clones were sequenced by immunoSEQ multiplex PCR, and TCRdb holds only the in-frame ones, with some missing. The sample holds under 130,000 clones, roughly 79% seen once. Material: PBMCs. The receptors stem from a man between 35 and 55 years old in good health and CMV-seronegative. Each CDR3 is given with its conserved first and last residue. The order of the fields is V gene, CDR3 length, D gene, J gene, clone size, CDR3 DNA, CDR3 protein. D genes are given only for firm matches. Expanded clones get a size class; other rows say once, few or many, or leave the size out.

V gene: TRBV29-1
CDR3 length: 15
D gene: TRBD1
J gene: TRBJ2-1
clone size: -
CDR3 DNA: TGCAGCGTCTATAAGGGACAGGGCACCTACAATGAGCAGTTCTTC
CDR3 protein: CSVYKGQGTYNEQFF

V gene: TRBV7-9
CDR3 length: 13
D gene: -
J gene: TRBJ1-1
clone size: -
CDR3 DNA: TGTGCCAGCAGCTTAGGGACAGCTACTGAAGCTTTCTTT
CDR3 protein: CASSLGTATEAFF

V gene: TRBV4-1
CDR3 length: 16
D gene: -
J gene: TRBJ1-1
clone size: -
CDR3 DNA: TGCGCCAGCAGCAAAGGGGAGGGTAGGCAGAACACTGAAGCTTTCTTT
CDR3 protein: CASSKGEGRQNTEAFF

V gene: TRBV11-2
CDR3 length: 15
D gene: TRBD1
J gene: TRBJ1-2
clone size: once
CDR3 DNA: TGTGCCAGCAACATCATCAGGGACAGCAACTATGGCTACACCTTC
CDR3 protein: CASNIIRDSNYGYTF

V gene: TRBV28
CDR3 length: 12
D gene: -
J gene: TRBJ1-2
clone size: -
CDR3 DNA: TGTGCCAGCAGGGACACCGACTATGGCTACACCTTC
CDR3 protein: CASRDTDYGYTF

V gene: TRBV6-1
CDR3 length: 16
D gene: -
J gene: TRBJ1-1
clone size: -
CDR3 DNA: TGTGCCAGCAGTGTATCACATCCAGGGTCCGGCACTGAAGCTTTCTTT
CDR3 protein: CASSVSHPGSGTEAFF

V gene: TRBV18
CDR3 length: 18
D gene: -
J gene: TRBJ2-6
clone size: -
CDR3 DNA: TGTGCCAGCTCACCCCTTCATGAGTCCATATCCGGGGCCAACGTCCTGACTTTC
CDR3 protein: CASSPLHESISGANVLTF

V gene: TRBV9
CDR3 length: 13
D gene: -
J gene: TRBJ2-5
clone size: -
CDR3 DNA: TGTGCCAGCAGCGGAACAGGGAAGGAGACCCAGTACTTC
CDR3 protein: CASSGTGKETQYF

V gene: TRBV6-1
CDR3 length: 14
D gene: -
J gene: TRBJ1-2
clone size: -
CDR3 DNA: TGTGCCAGCACCCCGCGGCTGAGTAACTATGGCTACACCTTC
CDR3 protein: CASTPRLSNYGYTF

V gene: TRBV10-2
CDR3 length: 17
D gene: TRBD1
J gene: TRBJ2-3
clone size: -
CDR3 DNA: TGCGCCAGCAGTGAATTAGGGACAGGTACTAGCACAGATACGCAGTATTTT
CDR3 protein: CASSELGTGTSTDTQYF

V gene: TRBV7-9
CDR3 length: 13
D gene: -
J gene: TRBJ1-2
clone size: -
CDR3 DNA: TGTGCCAGCAGCTTAGATGCTAACTATGGCCACACCTTC
CDR3 protein: CASSLDANYGHTF

V gene: TRBV6-5
CDR3 length: 15
D gene: TRBD1
J gene: TRBJ2-7
clone size: -
CDR3 DNA: TGTGCCAGCACCGAAAACGGACAGGGGGCAGGTGAGCAGTACTTC
CDR3 protein: CASTENGQGAGEQYF

V gene: TRBV2
CDR3 length: 15
D gene: -
J gene: TRBJ1-1
clone size: -
CDR3 DNA: TGTGCCAGCAGCTTACAGGGATCTGGGAACACTGAAGCTTTCTTT
CDR3 protein: CASSLQGSGNTEAFF

V gene: TRBV7-9
CDR3 length: 13
D gene: -
J gene: TRBJ2-7
clone size: -
CDR3 DNA: TGTGCCAGCAGCTTAGACGCAGCCTACGAGCAGTACTTC
CDR3 protein: CASSLDAAYEQYF

V gene: TRBV2
CDR3 length: 13
D gene: TRBD1
J gene: TRBJ1-2
clone size: -
CDR3 DNA: TGTGCCAGCAGCGAGACAGGGAGTGGTGGCTACACCTTC
CDR3 protein: CASSETGSGGYTF

V gene: TRBV27
CDR3 length: 14
D gene: TRBD1
J gene: TRBJ1-2
clone size: -
CDR3 DNA: TGTGCCAGCAGGCGACAGGGGGTAGTCTATGGCTACACCTTC
CDR3 protein: CASRRQGVVYGYTF

V gene: TRBV7-2
CDR3 length: 20
D gene: TRBD2
J gene: TRBJ2-1
clone size: -
CDR3 DNA: TGTGCCAGCAGCTTAGCGTTTTCTTTGCGGGGGGGAATTTCCTACAATGAGCAGTTCTTC
CDR3 protein: CASSLAFSLRGGISYNEQFF

V gene: TRBV19
CDR3 length: 15
D gene: TRBD2
J gene: TRBJ2-3
clone size: -
CDR3 DNA: TGTGCCAGTAGTATGTCGACTAGCGGGTTGAACACGCAGTATTTT
CDR3 protein: CASSMSTSGLNTQYF

V gene: TRBV6-5
CDR3 length: 15
D gene: TRBD1
J gene: TRBJ1-6
clone size: -
CDR3 DNA: TGTGCCAGCAGTTACCAAGGGGGCCATAATTCACCCCTCCACTTT
CDR3 protein: CASSYQGGHNSPLHF

V gene: TRBV5-1
CDR3 length: 16
D gene: TRBD1
J gene: TRBJ2-5
clone size: -
CDR3 DNA: TGCGCCAGCAGCTTGGCGAAGGACAGGGGCCAAGAGACCCAGTACTTC
CDR3 protein: CASSLAKDRGQETQYF

V gene: TRBV7-3
CDR3 length: 15
D gene: TRBD2
J gene: TRBJ2-1
clone size: -
CDR3 DNA: TGTGCCAGCAGCCTCGGGACTAGCCCCTACAATGAGCAGTTCTTC
CDR3 protein: CASSLGTSPYNEQFF

V gene: TRBV5-1
CDR3 length: 19
D gene: TRBD2
J gene: TRBJ2-2
clone size: -
CDR3 DNA: TGCGCCAGCAGCTTCATAAAGGTAGCGGGGGGCGCGAACACCGGGGAGCTGTTTTTT
CDR3 protein: CASSFIKVAGGANTGELFF

V gene: TRBV5-4
CDR3 length: 13
D gene: TRBD1
J gene: TRBJ2-7
clone size: -
CDR3 DNA: TGTGCCAGCAGCCCGGGACAGTTATACGAGCAGTACTTC
CDR3 protein: CASSPGQLYEQYF